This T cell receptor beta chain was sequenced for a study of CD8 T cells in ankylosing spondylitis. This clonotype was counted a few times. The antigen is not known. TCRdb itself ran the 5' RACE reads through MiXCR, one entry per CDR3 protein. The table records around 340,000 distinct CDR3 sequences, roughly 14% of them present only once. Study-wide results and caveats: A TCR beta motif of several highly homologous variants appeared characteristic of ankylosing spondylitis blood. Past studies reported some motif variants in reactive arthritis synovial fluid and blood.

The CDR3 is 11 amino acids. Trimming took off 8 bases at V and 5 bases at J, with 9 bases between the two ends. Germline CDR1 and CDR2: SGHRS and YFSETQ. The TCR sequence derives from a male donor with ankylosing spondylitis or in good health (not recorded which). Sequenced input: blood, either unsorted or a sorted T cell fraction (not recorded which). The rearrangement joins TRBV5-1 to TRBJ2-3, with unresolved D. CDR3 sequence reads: CASLEGDTQYF. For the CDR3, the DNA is TGCGCCAGTCTCGAAGGAGATACGCAGTATTTT. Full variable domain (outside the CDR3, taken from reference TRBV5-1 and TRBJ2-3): KAGVTQTPRYLIKTRGQQVTLSCSPISGHRSVSWYQQTPGQGLQFLFEYFSETQRNKGNFPGRFSGRQFSNSRSEMNVSTLELGDSALYLCASLEGDTQYFGPGTRLTVL.